This entry concerns a single T cell receptor beta chain. This clonotype was counted at least ten times. Its antigen target is currently unknown. Base qualities are missing; no much larger clone stands one base away. The CDR3 contains 15 residues, cysteine and phenylalanine counted. Just CDR3 DNA is preserved here, 45 bases in frame from base 1. V has 4 bases trimmed and J has 1 base trimmed; junction bases matching no gene number 7. Looking up the germline V gene (reference sequence) yields CDR1 DFQATT and CDR2 SNEGSKA. These data originate in a study of blood T cells in healthy people across ages (dated by TCRdb to 2013 to 2016). Describing the broader study: Template switching captured roughly one uniquely barcoded TCR beta cDNA molecule per two T cells in model experiments. For two donors (one aged 18 to 30 and one aged 80 or older), the study analyzed two additional independent replicas of 1 million unique cDNA reads from the same blood draw. The donors were divided into four age groups: young (average roughly 15 years), middle-aged (about 41), aged (approximately 62) and long-lived (about 79). To track age-related changes in TCR beta repertoire diversity, the study relied on deep sequencing normalized with unique cDNA molecular identifiers. Donors of different ages were randomly distributed across sequencing lanes to avoid experimental bias. Beyond this particular receptor, the publication reports: The long-lived group showed more naive CD4+ T cells, fewer expanded clones and increased TCR diversity than the aged group, suggesting age selection. Estimates of total diversity based on one million sequenced T cells were regarded as lower bounds and as underestimates. Observed TCR beta diversity per million T cells fell roughly linearly with age, and a significant reduction was already apparent by age approximately 40. Because profiling used bulk unsorted PBMCs, naive and antigen-experienced compartments could not be compared conclusively. The percentage of naive T cells measured by flow cytometry correlated strongly with observed TCR beta diversity. The CMV infection status of donors was not known, potentially confounding age-related changes in expanded clonotypes.

Systemically healthy Caucasian individuals from Russia, some 36 in total and aged about 6 to 100 years, were included as donors. Ten milliliters of peripheral blood were drawn from each donor into EDTA-treated Vacutainer tubes. PBMCs were isolated by Ficoll-Paque density-gradient centrifugation, with at least 7 million obtained per sample. Trizol reagent was used to extract total RNA from PBMCs, with at least 5 micrograms per sample. The percentages of naive CD45RAhigh/CD27high T cells were determined by flow cytometry on a PBMC aliquot from every donor. Receptor amplification or capture employed 5' RACE. TCRdb lists the instrument as Illumina HiSeq 2500. A second 7 to 11 cycle PCR used a sample-barcoded 5' primer and a J-beta primer mix. Each TCR beta cDNA molecule received a unique molecular identifier from a template-switch 5' adaptor carrying 12 random nucleotides. Each sample yielded at least 2.5 million CDR3-containing paired-end reads. The Mint cDNA synthesis kit, primed by a TRBC-specific oligonucleotide, was used to synthesize first-strand cDNA from all RNA. Following uracil-DNA glycosylase treatment, all cDNA underwent a first 18-cycle PCR with the universal primers M1SS and BC2_uni_R. The paper's processing steps were these. Normalization of each sample was performed by random selection of 1 million high-quality reads, each carrying a distinct molecular identifier. Instead of being binned into consensus sequences, reads that shared molecular identifiers were thrown out. MiTCR, run with a Q25 quality threshold and the strictest error-elimination algorithm, handled CDR3 identification, clonotype clustering and error correction. A nonparametric unseen species model using Euler transformation provided a lower-bound estimate of total TCR beta diversity. TCRdb reprocessed the public reads (quality trimming at Q25 with fastp, clone calling with MiXCR) and kept in-frame beta chains. Merged by CDR3 protein, the rows form single entries marked with the most common genes and DNA. The V and J calls and clone size are TCRdb's, not the authors'. The sample profile shows around 1.7 million distinct CDR3 sequences; 28% of them were found once. In total, the top ten clones hold approximately 7.7% of the sample.

The sequence came from a young woman in good health. The chain was built from TRBV20-1 and TRBJ2-7; the central 10 bases match TRBD1. Sequencing was carried out using blood. The CDR3 sequence is CSAKLGTGVSYEQYF. The sequenced DNA is TGCAGTGCTAAGCTAGGGACAGGGGTGTCCTACGAGCAGTACTTC.